This T cell receptor (beta chain) was observed in a study of T cell responses to AZD1222 COVID-19 vaccine. Study-level points and caveats: Researchers took repertoire samples only after the peak T cell response had come. Donor demographics were predominantly white British with a female majority; clonal diversity may be underestimated. Variant regions that are unmutated are reportedly the target of nearly half of spike-specific TCRs.

TCRdb keeps only in-frame clones here, not all; method: immunoSEQ multiplex PCR. The sample has more than 95,000 clones; about 93% are singletons. The V end was cut by 0 bases, the J end by 8 bases, with 9 bases between. The CDR3 sequence is 13 residues long. Germline V gene lookup returns CDR1 KGHSH and CDR2 LQKENI. In regard to this clone: The antigen is undetermined.

The material sequenced was peripheral blood, taken on day 0 of AZD1222 vaccination. The origin of this receptor is an adult in good health. The V and J genes are TRBV18 and TRBJ2-3, with D unclear. The CDR3 sequence is CASSPPGITTQYF. The CDR3 nucleotides are TGTGCCAGCTCACCACCGGGGATAACTACGCAGTATTTT.